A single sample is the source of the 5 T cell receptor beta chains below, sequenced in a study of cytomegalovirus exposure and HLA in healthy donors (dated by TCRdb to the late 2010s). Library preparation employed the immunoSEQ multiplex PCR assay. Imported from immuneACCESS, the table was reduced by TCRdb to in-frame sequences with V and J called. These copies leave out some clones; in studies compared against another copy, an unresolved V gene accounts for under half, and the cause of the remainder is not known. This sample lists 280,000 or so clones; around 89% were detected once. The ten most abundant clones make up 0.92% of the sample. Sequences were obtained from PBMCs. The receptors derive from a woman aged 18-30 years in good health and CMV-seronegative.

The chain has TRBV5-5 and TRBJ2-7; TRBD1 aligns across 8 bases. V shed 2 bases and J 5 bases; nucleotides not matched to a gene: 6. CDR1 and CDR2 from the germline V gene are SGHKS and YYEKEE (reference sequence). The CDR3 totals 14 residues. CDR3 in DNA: TGTGCCAGCAGCTTCAGGGGGCGCTTAGACGAGCAGTACTTC. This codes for CASSFRGRLDEQYF.

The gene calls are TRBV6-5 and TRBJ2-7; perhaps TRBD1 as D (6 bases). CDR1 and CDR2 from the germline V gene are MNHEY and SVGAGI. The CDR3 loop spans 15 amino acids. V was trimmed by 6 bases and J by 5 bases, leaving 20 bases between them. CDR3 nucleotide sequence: TGTGCCAGCAGGCTCGCCAACAGGGCGGGCCACGAGCAGTACTTC. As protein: CASRLANRAGHEQYF.

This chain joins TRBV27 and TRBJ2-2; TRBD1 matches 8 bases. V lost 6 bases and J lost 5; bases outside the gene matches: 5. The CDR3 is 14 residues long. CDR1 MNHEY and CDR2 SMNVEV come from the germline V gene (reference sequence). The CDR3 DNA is TGTGCCAGCAGACTCGGACAGGGAACCGGGGAGCTGTTTTTT. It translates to CASRLGQGTGELFF.

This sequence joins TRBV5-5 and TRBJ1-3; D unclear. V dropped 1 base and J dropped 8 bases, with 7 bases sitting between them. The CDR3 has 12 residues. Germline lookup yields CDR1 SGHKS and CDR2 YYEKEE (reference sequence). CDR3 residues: CASSLMRDTIYF. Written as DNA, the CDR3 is TGTGCCAGCAGCTTGATGAGGGACACCATATATTTT. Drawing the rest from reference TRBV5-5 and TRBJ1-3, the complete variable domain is DAGVTQSPTHLIKTRGQQVTLRCSPISGHKSVSWYQQVLGQGPQFIFQYYEKEERGRGNFPDRFSARQFPNYSSELNVNALLLGDSALYLCASSLMRDTIYFGEGSWLTVV.

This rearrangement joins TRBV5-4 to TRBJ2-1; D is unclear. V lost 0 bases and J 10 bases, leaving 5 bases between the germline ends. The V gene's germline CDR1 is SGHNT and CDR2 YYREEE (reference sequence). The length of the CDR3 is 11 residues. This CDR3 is CASSLAVEQFF. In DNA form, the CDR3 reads TGTGCCAGCAGCTTGGCGGTAGAGCAGTTCTTC.